These T cell receptor beta chains were read from a single sample in a study of Ad26.COV2.S vaccination and SARS-CoV-2 variants. Sequencing used immunoSEQ multiplex PCR; TCRdb keeps in-frame clones, though not all of them. The sample lists a few hundred thousand clones; less than 95% were seen once. The sequences come from peripheral blood, collected in a trial of Ad26.COV2.S vaccine versus placebo. The receptors were sampled from a person between 18 and 60 years old who received the Ad26.COV2.S COVID-19 vaccine or a placebo. The CDR3 runs from the conserved cysteine through the conserved F or W. The order of the fields is J gene, clone size, D gene, V gene, CDR3 DNA, CDR3 protein. D genes are given only for firm matches. For some rows the clone size is stated as once, few or many, or as a class when expanded; others skip it.

>TRBJ2-1|.|.|TRBV10-3
TGTGCCATCAGTGAAGGGTCGTCGGCTTACAATGAGCAGTTCTTC
CAISEGSSAYNEQFF
>TRBJ2-7|.|.|TRBV7-8
TGTGCCAGCAGCTTAGCAGTCGGGGGACCTGGGAGTTACGAGCAGTACTTC
CASSLAVGGPGSYEQYF
>TRBJ2-7|once|.|TRBV13
TGTGCCAGCAGCCTTCGAGGCGCGGGGATACCCTACGAGCAGTACTTC
CASSLRGAGIPYEQYF
>TRBJ2-4|.|TRBD2|TRBV4-3
TGCGCCAGCAGCCAAGATCGGCTTTCTGGGGGGGGCAAAAACATTCAGTACTTC
CASSQDRLSGGGKNIQYF
>TRBJ2-7|.|.|TRBV12-2
TGTGCAAGTCGCCCAGGATGGGAGGACAGGGAGACCTACGAGCAGTACTTC
CASRPGWEDRETYEQYF
>TRBJ1-5|.|.|TRBV6-5
TGTGCCAGCAGTAATTGGGCTCGGGAGAATCAGCCCCAGCATTTT
CASSNWARENQPQHF
>TRBJ2-7|.|.|TRBV7-9
TGTGCCAGCGAACCAGGGATGGGGGAGCAGTACTTC
CASEPGMGEQYF
>TRBJ1-1|.|.|TRBV3-1/TRBV3-2
TGTGCCAGCAGCCAAGAAATTGGCAGGGCCACTGAAGCTTTCTTT
CASSQEIGRATEAFF
>TRBJ1-2|.|.|TRBV18
TGTGCCAGCTCACCGAAAGGGGCCAACTATGGCTACACCTTC
CASSPKGANYGYTF
>TRBJ2-5|once|.|TRBV3-1/TRBV3-2
TGTGCCAGCAGCCAATTAGAGGGTCAAGGGCCGCGGTACTTC
CASSQLEGQGPRYF
>TRBJ2-3|.|.|TRBV24-1
TGTGCCACCAGTAGGGAAACTGCCACAGATACGCAGTATTTT
CATSRETATDTQYF
>TRBJ2-3|.|.|TRBV7-9
TGTGCCAGCAGCTTAGTTGGCTCGGCGACGGATACGCAGTATTTT
CASSLVGSATDTQYF
>TRBJ2-5|.|.|TRBV12-3/TRBV12-4
TGTGCCAGCAGTCCCTGGGGGGAGACCCAGTACTTC
CASSPWGETQYF
>TRBJ2-3|.|TRBD2|TRBV7-3
TGTGCCAGCAGCTGGAGGGGAGGGGGCACAGATACGCAGTATTTT
CASSWRGGGTDTQYF
>TRBJ2-7|.|TRBD2|TRBV3-1/TRBV3-2
TGTGCCAGCAGCCAAGAAGGGACTAGAATTTCCGAGCAGTACTTC
CASSQEGTRISEQYF
>TRBJ2-1|.|.|TRBV7-9
TGTGCCAGCAGCCACGGAAGAGGGAGCCGGGAGAAGCTGAATGAGCAGTTCTTC
CASSHGRGSREKLNEQFF
>TRBJ2-7|.|TRBD1|TRBV5-4
TGTGCCAGCAGCGGGACAGGGCGAGTTCACGAGCAGTACTTC
CASSGTGRVHEQYF
>TRBJ2-7|.|TRBD1|TRBV5-4
TGTGCCAGCAGCCCGGGGACAGGGGAAGAGGACTTC
CASSPGTGEEDF
>TRBJ1-1|.|TRBD1|TRBV7-2
TGTGCCAGCAGCTCAGGGGGGCAGGGGAACACTGAAGCTTTCTTT
CASSSGGQGNTEAFF
>TRBJ1-2|.|.|TRBV5-1
TGCGCCAGCATGCTTGGTGTCTCCGGTTCCTATGGCTACACCTTC
CASMLGVSGSYGYTF
>TRBJ2-5|.|TRBD2|TRBV9
TGTGCCAGCAGCGAGCGGGGACGAGAGACCCAGTACTTC
CASSERGRETQYF
>TRBJ2-1|.|TRBD1|TRBV4-2
TGTGCCAGCAGCCAACCGGGACAGACTACAATGAGACAGTTCTTC
CASSQPGQTTMRQFF
>TRBJ2-5|.|.|TRBV2
TGTGCCAGCAGCGAGGGGACCCAGTACTTC
CASSEGTQYF
>TRBJ2-1|.|.|TRBV28
TGTGCCAGCAGTGCAGCGGCTTGGAATGTCAATGAGCAGTTCTTC
CASSAAAWNVNEQFF
>TRBJ2-7|.|TRBD1|TRBV6-2/TRBV6-3
TGTGCCAGCAGTTACTCCTCCGGGACAGCGACCTACGAGCAGTACTTC
CASSYSSGTATYEQYF
>TRBJ2-2|.|TRBD2|TRBV9
TGTGCCAGCAGCGCGACTAGCGGGCAGGTTGTAAACACCGGGGAGCTGTTTTTT
CASSATSGQVVNTGELFF
>TRBJ2-7|few|.|TRBV6-2/TRBV6-3
TGTGCCAGCAGTAGAACAATTAAATCCTACGAGCAGTACTTC
CASSRTIKSYEQYF
>TRBJ2-1|.|.|TRBV12-1
TGTGCCAGCAGCTTTTGCCTAGCGGCCAGGAGATTTGAGCAGTTCTTC
CASSFCLAARRFEQFF
>TRBJ2-7|.|TRBD1|TRBV7-9
TGTGCCAGCAGCGACCTGAGGACAGGGAACGAGCAGTACTTC
CASSDLRTGNEQYF
>TRBJ1-5|.|.|TRBV3-1/TRBV3-2
TGTGCCAGCAGCCAAGATCCAGGCCAAAGGGGGGGAAAAAGCCCCCATAGCAATCAGCCCCAGCATTTT
CASSQDPGQRGGKSPHSNQPQHF
>TRBJ2-7|.|.|TRBV20-1
TGCAGTGCGGACTACTCCTACGAGCAGTACTTC
CSADYSYEQYF
>TRBJ2-5|.|.|TRBV14
TGTGCCAGCAGCCTGGGGCAGGGGAAGCAAGAGACCCAGTACTTC
CASSLGQGKQETQYF
>TRBJ2-1|few|.|TRBV7-9
TGTGCCAGCAGTTCAAACTACAATGAGCAGTTCTTC
CASSSNYNEQFF
>TRBJ2-1|.|.|TRBV11-1
TGTGCCAGCAGCTTTGTGGGCAATGAGCAGTTCTTC
CASSFVGNEQFF
>TRBJ1-2|.|.|TRBV28
TGTGCCAGCACCGGTTGGGCTGTAGGCTACACCTTC
CASTGWAVGYTF
>TRBJ2-7|.|TRBD1|TRBV23-1
TGCGCACGTCAACCGGGACAGGGGACCTACGAGCAGTACTTC
CARQPGQGTYEQYF
>TRBJ2-5|.|.|TRBV4-3
TGCGCCAGCAGCCACGCCGCGGGGGCCCAAGAGACCCAGTACTTC
CASSHAAGAQETQYF
>TRBJ2-2|.|TRBD1|TRBV14
TGTGCCAGCAGCCTGGGACAGTGGGAGCTGTTTTTT
CASSLGQWELFF
>TRBJ2-3|.|TRBD1|TRBV2
TGTGCCAGCGTATTTGACAGGGGCACAGATACGCAGTATTTT
CASVFDRGTDTQYF
>TRBJ1-2|.|TRBD1|TRBV5-6
TGTGCCAGCAGCTTCGGGACAGGCCCGGGGGGCTACACCTTC
CASSFGTGPGGYTF
>TRBJ2-7|.|TRBD2|TRBV2
TGTGCCAGCAGTGAAAGGGAGGCGGGAGGAACTAACGAGCAGTACTTC
CASSEREAGGTNEQYF
>TRBJ1-3|.|TRBD1|TRBV5-5
TGTGCCAGCAGCTTGGACAGGGGCTCTGGAAACACCATATATTTT
CASSLDRGSGNTIYF
>TRBJ2-1|.|TRBD2|TRBV7-9
TGTGCCAGCCCGAACCTGGGAGGGCCCTACAATGAGCAGTTCTTC
CASPNLGGPYNEQFF
>TRBJ1-6|.|.|TRBV28
TGTGCCAGCAGTTTATCCGGGGTCAATTCACCCCTCCACTTT
CASSLSGVNSPLHF
>TRBJ2-1|once|TRBD2|TRBV18
TGTGCCAGCTCACCTGCGGGACTAGGGTCGAATGAGCAGTTCTTC
CASSPAGLGSNEQFF